This T cell receptor beta chain was identified in a study of cytomegalovirus exposure and HLA in healthy donors. Study outcomes and limitations: Because they were indistinguishable, some V segments, including TRBV6-2 and TRBV6-3, were excluded. Most subjects had HLA-A and HLA-B alleles reportedly predicted accurately by TCR beta sequences.

PCR used 60 Vbeta primers and 13 Jbeta primers. How the authors handled the data: An analysis that came later counted around 80 million unique TCR beta chains, roughly 11 million shared. The method was immunoSEQ multiplex PCR; TCRdb's version includes in-frame clones alone and lacks a portion of them. The DNA gave D and trimming, while V, J and clone size come from that table. Its listing shows about 130,000 clones. Remarks on this clone: The antigen is undetermined.

Germline values: CDR1 LNHDA, CDR2 SQIVND (reference sequence). Deletions cut 1 base from V and 7 bases from J, with 8 bases between. This CDR3 contains 13 residues. This receptor was obtained from a man aged 35 to 55 in good health and CMV-seronegative. The chain recombines TRBV19 with TRBJ2-1; D call uncertain. Sequenced input: PBMCs. The CDR3 is CASSIAVSNEQFF. The CDR3 DNA is TGTGCCAGTAGTATAGCCGTTAGTAATGAGCAGTTCTTC.